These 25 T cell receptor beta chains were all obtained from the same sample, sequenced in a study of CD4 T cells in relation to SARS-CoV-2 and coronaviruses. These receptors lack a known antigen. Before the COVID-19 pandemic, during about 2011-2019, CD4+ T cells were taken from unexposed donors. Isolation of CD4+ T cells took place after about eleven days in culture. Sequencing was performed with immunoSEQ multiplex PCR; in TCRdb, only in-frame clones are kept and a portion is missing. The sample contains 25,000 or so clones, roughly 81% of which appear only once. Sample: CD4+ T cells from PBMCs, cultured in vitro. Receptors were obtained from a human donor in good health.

CDR3 loop: CASSVETDTQYF. CDR3 nucleotides: TGTGCCAGCAGTGTAGAAACAGATACGCAGTATTTT. The chain joins TRBV2 to TRBJ2-3; D remains unclear. The CDR3 loop spans 12 amino acids. Trimming cost V 4 bases and J 3 bases, with 5 bases left between them. Germline CDR1 is SNHLY and CDR2 is FYNNEI.

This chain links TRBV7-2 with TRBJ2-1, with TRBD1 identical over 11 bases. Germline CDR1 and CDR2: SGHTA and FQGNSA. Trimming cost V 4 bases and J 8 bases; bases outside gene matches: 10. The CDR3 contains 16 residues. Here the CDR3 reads CASSSLGTGGSYEQFF. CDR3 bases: TGTGCCAGCAGCTCACTCGGGACAGGGGGTTCTTATGAGCAGTTCTTC.

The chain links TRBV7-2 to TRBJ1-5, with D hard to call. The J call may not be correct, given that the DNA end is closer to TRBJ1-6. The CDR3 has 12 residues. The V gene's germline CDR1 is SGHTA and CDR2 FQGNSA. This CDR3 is CASSLDGRDLHF. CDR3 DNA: TGTGCCAGCAGCTTAGATGGGCGGGACCTCCACTTT.

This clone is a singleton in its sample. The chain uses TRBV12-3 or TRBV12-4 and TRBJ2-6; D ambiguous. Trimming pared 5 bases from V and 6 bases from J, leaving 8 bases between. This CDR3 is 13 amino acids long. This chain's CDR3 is CASSPPVANVLTF. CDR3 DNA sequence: TGTGCCAGCAGTCCCCCCGTGGCCAACGTCCTGACTTTC.

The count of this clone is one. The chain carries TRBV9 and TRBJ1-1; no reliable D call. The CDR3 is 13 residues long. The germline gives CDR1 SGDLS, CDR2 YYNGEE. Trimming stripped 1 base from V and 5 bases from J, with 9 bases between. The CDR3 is CASSVSLYTEAFF. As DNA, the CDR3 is TGTGCCAGCAGCGTATCTCTCTATACTGAAGCTTTCTTT.

CDR3 in DNA: TGTGCCAGCTCATTCGGGACTCTGGGGGCCAATGAGCAGTTCTTC. The encoded protein is CASSFGTLGANEQFF. The chain is built from TRBV18 and TRBJ2-1; perhaps D is TRBD1 or TRBD2 (6 bases each). Per the germline V gene, CDR1 is KGHSH and CDR2 is LQKENI. With 5 bases removed from V and 6 bases from J, the gap between germline ends came to 17 bases. This CDR3 has 15 residues.

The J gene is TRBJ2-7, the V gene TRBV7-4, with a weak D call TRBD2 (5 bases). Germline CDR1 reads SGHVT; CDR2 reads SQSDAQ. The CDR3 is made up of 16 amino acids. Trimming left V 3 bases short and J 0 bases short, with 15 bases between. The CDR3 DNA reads TGTGCCAGCAGCTTGCCCACTAGTGGGAGCTCCTACGAGCAGTACTTC. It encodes CASSLPTSGSSYEQYF.

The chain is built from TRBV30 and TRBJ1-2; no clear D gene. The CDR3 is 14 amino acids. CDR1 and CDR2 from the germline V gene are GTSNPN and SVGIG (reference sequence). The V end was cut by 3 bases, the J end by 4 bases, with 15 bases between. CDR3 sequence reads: CAWRGPAVSYGYTF. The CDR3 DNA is TGTGCCTGGAGGGGCCCGGCCGTAAGCTATGGCTACACCTTC.

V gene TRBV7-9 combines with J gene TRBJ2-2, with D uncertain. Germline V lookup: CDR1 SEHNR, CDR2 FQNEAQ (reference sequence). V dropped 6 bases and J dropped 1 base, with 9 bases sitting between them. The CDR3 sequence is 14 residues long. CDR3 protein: CASSLDGNTGELFF. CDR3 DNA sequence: TGTGCCAGCAGTCTGGACGGGAACACCGGGGAGCTGTTTTTT. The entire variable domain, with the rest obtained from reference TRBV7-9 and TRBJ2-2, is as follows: DTGVSQNPRHKITKRGQNVTFRCDPISEHNRLYWYRQTLGQGPEFLTYFQNEAQLEKSRLLSDRFSAERPKGSFSTLEIQRTEQGDSAMYLCASSLDGNTGELFFGEGSRLTVL.

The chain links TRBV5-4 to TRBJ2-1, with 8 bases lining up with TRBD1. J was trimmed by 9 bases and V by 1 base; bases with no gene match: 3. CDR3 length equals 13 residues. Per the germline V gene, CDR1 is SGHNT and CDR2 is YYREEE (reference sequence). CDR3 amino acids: CASSLQGAAEQFF. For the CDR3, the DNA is TGTGCCAGCAGCTTGCAGGGGGCTGCTGAGCAGTTCTTC.

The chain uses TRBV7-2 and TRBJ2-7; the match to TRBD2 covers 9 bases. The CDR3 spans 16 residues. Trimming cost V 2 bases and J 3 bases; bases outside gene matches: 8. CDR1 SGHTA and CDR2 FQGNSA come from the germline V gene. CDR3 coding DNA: TGTGCCAGCAGCTTAACCGGCGGGAGGGCCGGCTACGAGCAGTACTTC. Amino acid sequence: CASSLTGGRAGYEQYF.

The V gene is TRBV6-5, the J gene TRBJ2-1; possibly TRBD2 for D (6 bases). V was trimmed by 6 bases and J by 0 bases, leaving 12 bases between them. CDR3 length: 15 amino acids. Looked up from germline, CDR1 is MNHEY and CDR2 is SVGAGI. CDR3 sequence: CASSSGTYSYNEQFF. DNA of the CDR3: TGTGCCAGCAGCAGTGGGACTTACTCCTACAATGAGCAGTTCTTC.

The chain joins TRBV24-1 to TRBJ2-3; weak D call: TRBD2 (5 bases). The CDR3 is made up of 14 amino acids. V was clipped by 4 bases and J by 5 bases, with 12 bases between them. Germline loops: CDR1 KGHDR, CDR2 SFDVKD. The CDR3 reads CATSDRSGKDTQYF. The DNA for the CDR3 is TGTGCCACCAGTGACCGGTCCGGGAAAGATACGCAGTATTTT.

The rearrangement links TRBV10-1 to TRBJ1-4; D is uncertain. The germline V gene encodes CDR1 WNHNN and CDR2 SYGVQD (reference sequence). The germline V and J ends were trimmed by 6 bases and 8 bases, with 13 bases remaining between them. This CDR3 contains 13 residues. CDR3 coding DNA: TGCGCCAGCAGCGATCCCGGGAGCGAAAAACTGTTTTTT. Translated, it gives CASSDPGSEKLFF.

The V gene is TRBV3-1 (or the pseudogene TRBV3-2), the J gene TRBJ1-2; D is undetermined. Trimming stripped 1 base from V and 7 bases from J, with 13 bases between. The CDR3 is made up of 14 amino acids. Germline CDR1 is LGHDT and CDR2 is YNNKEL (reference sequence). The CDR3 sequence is CASSQAPQAFGYTF. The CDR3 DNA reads TGTGCCAGCAGCCAAGCCCCCCAGGCTTTTGGCTACACCTTC.

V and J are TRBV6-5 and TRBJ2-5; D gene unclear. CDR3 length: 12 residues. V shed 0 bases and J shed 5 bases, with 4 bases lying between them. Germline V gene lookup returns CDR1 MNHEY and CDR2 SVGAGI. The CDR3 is CASSYSAETQYF. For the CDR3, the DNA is TGTGCCAGCAGTTACTCGGCGGAGACCCAGTACTTC.

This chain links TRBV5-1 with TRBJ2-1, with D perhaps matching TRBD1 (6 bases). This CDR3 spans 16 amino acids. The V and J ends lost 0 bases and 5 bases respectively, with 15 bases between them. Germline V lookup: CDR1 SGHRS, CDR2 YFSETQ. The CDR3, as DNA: TGCGCCAGCAGCTTGGATAGGCGAGGGGGAAACAATGAGCAGTTCTTC. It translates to CASSLDRRGGNNEQFF.

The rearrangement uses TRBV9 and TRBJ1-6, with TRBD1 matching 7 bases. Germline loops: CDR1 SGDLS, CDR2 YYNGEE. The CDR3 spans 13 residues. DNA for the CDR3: TGTGCAGCAGCGTGGGACAGACATTCACCCCTCCACTTT. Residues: CAAAWDRHSPLHF.

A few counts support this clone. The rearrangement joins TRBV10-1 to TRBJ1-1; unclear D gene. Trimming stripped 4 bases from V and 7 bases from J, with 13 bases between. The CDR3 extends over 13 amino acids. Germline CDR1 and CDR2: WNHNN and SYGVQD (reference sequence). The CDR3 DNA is TGCGCCAGCAGTGGGGGAGTTCCAGGTGAAGCTTTCTTT. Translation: CASSGGVPGEAFF.

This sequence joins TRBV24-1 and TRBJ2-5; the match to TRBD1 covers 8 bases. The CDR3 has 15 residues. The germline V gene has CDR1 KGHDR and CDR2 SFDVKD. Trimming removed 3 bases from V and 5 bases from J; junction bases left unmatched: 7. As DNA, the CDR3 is TGTGCCACCAGTGATCCGACAGGGGTACCGGAGACCCAGTACTTC. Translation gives CATSDPTGVPETQYF.

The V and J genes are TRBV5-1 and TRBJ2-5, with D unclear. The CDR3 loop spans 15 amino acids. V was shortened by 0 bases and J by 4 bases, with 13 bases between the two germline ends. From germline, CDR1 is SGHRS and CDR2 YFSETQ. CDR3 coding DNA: TGCGCCAGCAGCTTGGCTACGGTTAAGGGAGAGACCCAGTACTTC. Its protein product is CASSLATVKGETQYF.

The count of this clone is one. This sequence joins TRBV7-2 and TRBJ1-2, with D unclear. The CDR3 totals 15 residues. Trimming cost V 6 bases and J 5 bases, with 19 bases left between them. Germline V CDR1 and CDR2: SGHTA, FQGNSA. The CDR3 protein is CASRHNGRGEYGYTF. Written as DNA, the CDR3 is TGTGCCAGCAGACACAACGGGCGCGGGGAGTATGGCTACACCTTC.

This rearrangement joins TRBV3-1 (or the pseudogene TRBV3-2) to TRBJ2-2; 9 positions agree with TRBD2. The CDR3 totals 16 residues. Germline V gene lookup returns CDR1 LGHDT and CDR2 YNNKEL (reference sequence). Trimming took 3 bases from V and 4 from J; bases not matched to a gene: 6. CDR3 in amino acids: CASSHSSGASTGELFF. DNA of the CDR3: TGTGCCAGCAGCCATTCTAGCGGGGCGTCCACCGGGGAGCTGTTTTTT.

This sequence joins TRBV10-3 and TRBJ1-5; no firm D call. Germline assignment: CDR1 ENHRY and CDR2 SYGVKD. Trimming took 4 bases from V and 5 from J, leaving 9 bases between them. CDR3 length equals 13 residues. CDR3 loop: CAISAGFDQPQHF. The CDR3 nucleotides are TGTGCCATCAGTGCAGGTTTCGATCAGCCCCAGCATTTT.

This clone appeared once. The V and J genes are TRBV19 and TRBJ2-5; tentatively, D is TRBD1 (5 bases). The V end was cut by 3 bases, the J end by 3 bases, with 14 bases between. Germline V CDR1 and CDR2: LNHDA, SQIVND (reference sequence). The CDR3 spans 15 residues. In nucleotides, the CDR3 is TGTGCCAGTAGTATTGGGGCGAATGGAAAAGAGACCCAGTACTTC. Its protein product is CASSIGANGKETQYF.